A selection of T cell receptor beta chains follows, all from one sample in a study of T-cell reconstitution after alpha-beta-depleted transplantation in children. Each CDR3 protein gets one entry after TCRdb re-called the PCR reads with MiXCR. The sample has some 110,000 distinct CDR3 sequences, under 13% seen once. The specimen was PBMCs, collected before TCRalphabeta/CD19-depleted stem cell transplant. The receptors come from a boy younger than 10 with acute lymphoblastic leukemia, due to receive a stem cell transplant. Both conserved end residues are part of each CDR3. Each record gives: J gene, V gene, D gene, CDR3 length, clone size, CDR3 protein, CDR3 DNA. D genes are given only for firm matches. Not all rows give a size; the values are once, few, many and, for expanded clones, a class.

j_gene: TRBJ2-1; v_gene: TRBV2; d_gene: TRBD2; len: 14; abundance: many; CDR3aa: CASSGLGGSNEQFF; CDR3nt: TGTGCCAGCAGTGGGTTGGGCGGGAGCAATGAGCAGTTCTTC
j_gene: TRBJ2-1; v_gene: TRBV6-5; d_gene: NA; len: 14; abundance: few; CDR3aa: CASLQSRGANEQFF; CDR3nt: TGTGCCAGCCTACAATCTAGGGGAGCCAATGAGCAGTTCTTC
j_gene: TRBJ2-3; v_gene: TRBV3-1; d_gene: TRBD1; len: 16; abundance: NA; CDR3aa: CASSPDRDQFTDTQYF; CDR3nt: TGTGCCAGCAGTCCGGACAGGGACCAATTCACAGATACGCAGTATTTT
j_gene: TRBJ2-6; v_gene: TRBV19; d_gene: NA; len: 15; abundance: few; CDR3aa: CASRLQSSGANVLTF; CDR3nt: TGTGCCAGTAGGCTCCAGAGCTCTGGGGCCAACGTCCTGACTTTC
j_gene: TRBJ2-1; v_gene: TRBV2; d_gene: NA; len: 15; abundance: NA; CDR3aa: CASSLGTSSYNEQFF; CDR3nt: TGTGCCAGCAGCCTAGGAACCTCTAGCTACAATGAGCAGTTCTTC
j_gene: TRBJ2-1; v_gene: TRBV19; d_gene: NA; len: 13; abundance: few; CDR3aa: CASSITGQNEQFF; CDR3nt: TGTGCCAGTAGTATTACTGGGCAGAATGAGCAGTTCTTC
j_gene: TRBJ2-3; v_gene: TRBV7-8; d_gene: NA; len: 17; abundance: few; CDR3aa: CASSSTLDFKSTDTQYF; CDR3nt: TGTGCCAGCTCCTCAACTTTGGACTTCAAAAGCACAGATACGCAGTATTTT
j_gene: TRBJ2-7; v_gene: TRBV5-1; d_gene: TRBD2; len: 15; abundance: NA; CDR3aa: CASSSLAGGIYEQYF; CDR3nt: TGCGCCAGCAGCTCTCTAGCGGGAGGGATCTACGAGCAGTACTTC
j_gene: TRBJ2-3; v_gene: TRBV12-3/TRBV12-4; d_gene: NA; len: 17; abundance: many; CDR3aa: CASTAPGQNVLTDTQYF; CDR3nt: TGTGCCAGCACTGCACCGGGACAAAACGTGCTTACAGATACGCAGTATTTT
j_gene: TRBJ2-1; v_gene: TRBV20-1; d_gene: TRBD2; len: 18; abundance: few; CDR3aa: CSARVSAGVLSSYNEQFF; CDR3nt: TGCAGTGCTAGAGTTTCAGCGGGAGTTCTTAGCTCCTACAATGAGCAGTTCTTC
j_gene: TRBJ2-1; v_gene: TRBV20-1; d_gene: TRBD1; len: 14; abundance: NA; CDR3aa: CSARDRGLYNEQFF; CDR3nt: TGCAGTGCTAGAGACAGGGGGCTCTACAATGAGCAGTTCTTC
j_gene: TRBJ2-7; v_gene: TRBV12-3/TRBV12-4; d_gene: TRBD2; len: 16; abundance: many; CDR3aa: CASRPGLAGPSYEQYF; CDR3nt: TGTGCCAGCAGACCTGGACTAGCGGGCCCTTCCTACGAGCAGTACTTC
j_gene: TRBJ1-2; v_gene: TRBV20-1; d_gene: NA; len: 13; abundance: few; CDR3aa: CSASRGVRTGPTF; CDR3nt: TGCAGTGCTAGTAGGGGTGTAAGAACAGGGCCCACCTTC
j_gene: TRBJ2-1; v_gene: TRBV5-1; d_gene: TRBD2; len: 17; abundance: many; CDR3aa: CASSPIAGETFYNEQFF; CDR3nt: TGCGCCAGCAGCCCTATAGCGGGAGAGACCTTCTACAATGAGCAGTTCTTC